Below, 19 T cell receptor beta chains from the same sample are listed, as sequenced in a study of blood T cell repertoires in COVID-19. The method was immunoSEQ multiplex PCR; TCRdb's version includes in-frame clones alone and lacks a portion of them. This sample has roughly 330,000 clones, with 80% to 90% found just once. Specimen: PBMCs or T cells enriched from blood (not recorded which). The source of these receptors is a woman aged 25 to 39 who had recovered from COVID-19.

CDR3 DNA: TGTGCCAGCAGTTACTCTTCTTCCGGGATCACTGAAGCTTTCTTT. Its protein is CASSYSSSGITEAFF. The gene calls are TRBV6-5 and TRBJ1-1, with D unclear. V was shortened by 0 bases and J by 4 bases, with 12 bases between the two germline ends. The CDR3 extends over 15 amino acids. CDR1 is MNHEY, CDR2 SVGAGI, per germline.

CDR3 DNA sequence: TGTGCCAGCAGTTTGGGCAGGCTGGGTTTAGGCAATGAGCAGTTCTTC. Translation gives CASSLGRLGLGNEQFF. The chain uses TRBV27 and TRBJ2-1; D is undetermined. Germline V CDR1 and CDR2: MNHEY, SMNVEV (reference sequence). This CDR3 region has 16 residues. Deletions cut 3 bases from V and 6 bases from J, with 18 bases between.

The J gene is TRBJ2-7, the V gene TRBV7-9, with D possibly matching TRBD1 (5 bases). Germline-derived CDR1 and CDR2 are SEHNR and FQNEAQ (reference sequence). The CDR3 is made up of 15 amino acids. Trimming removed 3 bases from V and 3 bases from J, with 15 bases in between. The CDR3 DNA sequence: TGTGCCAGCAGCTTCGGCCAGGGCACTTACTACGAGCAGTACTTC. It translates to CASSFGQGTYYEQYF.

V gene TRBV6-2 or TRBV6-3 combines with J gene TRBJ1-5; D unresolved. Trimming took off 5 bases at V and 10 bases at J, with 9 bases between the two ends. This CDR3 is 11 amino acids long. Germline assignment: CDR1 MNHEY and CDR2 SVGEGT. The CDR3, as DNA: TGTGCCAGCAGTCGAACGGGACCCCAGCATTTT. This encodes CASSRTGPQHF.

The gene calls are TRBV12-3 or TRBV12-4 and TRBJ1-3; D ambiguous. V lost 10 bases and J lost 4, with 8 bases in between. This CDR3 is built from 11 residues. The chain's CDR3 is CAIPLGNTIYF. The DNA for the CDR3 is TGTGCCATCCCCTTAGGAAACACCATATATTTT.

The chain combines TRBV11-2 with TRBJ1-4; no firm D call. Deletions cut 5 bases from V and 1 base from J, with 11 bases between. In germline, CDR1 is SGHAT, CDR2 FQNNGV. The CDR3 runs 15 residues. In DNA, the CDR3 is TGTGCCAGCAGCCTAACTATAAGAACTAATGAAAAACTGTTTTTT. This sequence encodes CASSLTIRTNEKLFF.

The chain has TRBV7-2 and TRBJ2-1; D perhaps matches TRBD2 (5 bases). Trimming pared 3 bases from V and 2 bases from J, leaving 11 bases between. Germline V gives CDR1 SGHTA, CDR2 FQGNSA. CDR3 length equals 15 residues. As DNA, the CDR3 is TGTGCCAGCAGCTTTACGGAGGCACCCTACAATGAGCAGTTCTTC. Translation: CASSFTEAPYNEQFF.

V and J are TRBV5-1 and TRBJ2-7; no reliable D call. In germline, CDR1 is SGHRS, CDR2 YFSETQ. This CDR3 is built from 14 residues. Trimming pared 0 bases from V and 0 bases from J, leaving 7 bases between. The CDR3 sequence: CASSLDSLSYEQYF. The CDR3 DNA reads TGCGCCAGCAGCTTGGACAGCCTCTCCTACGAGCAGTACTTC.

Written as DNA, the CDR3 is TGTGCCAGCAGCCCGGTTGGTCCCCGTAGGTACTTC. This translates into CASSPVGPRRYF. This chain uses TRBV7-8 with TRBJ2-5, with unresolved D. The CDR3 has 12 residues. V was clipped by 5 bases and J by 13 bases, with 17 bases between them. Germline-derived CDR1 and CDR2 are SGHVS and FQNEAQ.

This sequence joins TRBV5-4 and TRBJ1-4; D is possibly TRBD1 (6 bases). Germline CDR1 and CDR2: SGHNT and YYREEE (reference sequence). V lost 4 bases and J 7 bases, leaving 11 bases between the germline ends. This CDR3 has 13 residues. The CDR3 DNA is TGTGCCAGCAGCCGCGGACAGAGTGAAAAACTGTTTTTT. Protein product: CASSRGQSEKLFF.

The chain joins TRBV9 to TRBJ1-2; D possibly corresponds to TRBD1 (5 bases). Per the germline V gene, CDR1 is SGDLS and CDR2 is YYNGEE. The ends were cut back, 0 bases at V and 3 bases at J, with 21 bases in the middle. The CDR3 is made up of 18 amino acids. The CDR3 DNA is TGTGCCAGCAGCGTAGCTCCCGGACCCGCCGGGACTCACTATGGCTACACCTTC. This encodes CASSVAPGPAGTHYGYTF.

V gene TRBV5-4 combines with J gene TRBJ2-1, with D possibly being TRBD2 (5 bases). The V end was cut by 4 bases, the J end by 2 bases, with 10 bases between. The germline V gene has CDR1 SGHNT and CDR2 YYREEE (reference sequence). CDR3 length: 14 amino acids. This CDR3 is CASSPRGAYNEQFF. CDR3 sequence (DNA): TGTGCCAGCAGCCCCCGGGGTGCCTACAATGAGCAGTTCTTC.

This chain links TRBV5-5 with TRBJ1-4; TRBD1 aligns across 9 bases. Per germline, CDR1 SGHKS and CDR2 YYEKEE (reference sequence). Germline trimming cut 0 bases from V and 3 bases from J; bases unmatched to any gene: 3. The CDR3 is made up of 16 amino acids. CDR3 nucleotides: TGTGCCAGCAGCTTGGAGGACAGGGGAGCTAATGAAAAACTGTTTTTT. This sequence encodes CASSLEDRGANEKLFF.

The sample holds one count of this clone. The rearrangement uses TRBV5-1 and TRBJ1-4; D uncertain. V lost 2 bases and J 8 bases, leaving 16 bases between the germline ends. The CDR3 runs 15 residues. Per the germline V gene, CDR1 is SGHRS and CDR2 is YFSETQ. As DNA, the CDR3 is TGCGCCAGCAGCTTCCTTACGGGGAAGGACGAAAAACTGTTTTTT. It specifies CASSFLTGKDEKLFF.

This chain uses TRBV18 with TRBJ1-6; TRBD1 aligns across 10 bases. Germline V gives CDR1 KGHSH, CDR2 LQKENI. Trimming removed 3 bases from V and 13 bases from J; junction bases left unmatched: 6. The CDR3 has 14 amino acids. CDR3 in amino acids: CASSPPGTGVPLHF. CDR3 DNA: TGTGCCAGCTCACCCCCCGGGACAGGGGTTCCCCTCCACTTT.

The gene calls are TRBV18 and TRBJ2-1; 9 bases are shared with TRBD2. V trimming: 3 bases; J trimming: 10 bases; junction bases outside the gene matches: 16. CDR1 is KGHSH, CDR2 LQKENI, per germline. The CDR3 has 17 amino acids. Written as DNA, the CDR3 is TGTGCCAGCTCACCTGAAGGACTAGCGAGTCCTTCATGGGAGCAGTTCTTC. This translates into CASSPEGLASPSWEQFF.

The chain uses TRBV4-1 and TRBJ1-1; no clear D. The germline CDR1 and CDR2 sequences are MGHRA and YSYEKL. Trimming removed 0 bases at V and 5 bases at J, with 4 bases between. This CDR3 is 12 amino acids long. The DNA for the CDR3 is TGCGCCAGCAGCCAAGACGGGACTGAAGCTTTCTTT. Residues: CASSQDGTEAFF.

V and J are TRBV5-1 and TRBJ2-1; D perhaps matches TRBD2 (6 bases). This CDR3 comprises 14 residues. Germline V CDR1 and CDR2: SGHRS, YFSETQ. Trimming left V 0 bases short and J 10 bases short, with 14 bases between. CDR3 sequence: CASSLVDSEGEQFF. The CDR3 DNA reads TGCGCCAGCAGCTTGGTGGATTCGGAGGGCGAGCAGTTCTTC.

This clone was seen only a few times. This chain links TRBV7-2 with TRBJ1-5, with 10 bases aligning to TRBD1. Germline CDR1 reads SGHTA; CDR2 reads FQGNSA. This CDR3 spans 16 amino acids. J lost 4 bases, V lost 4 bases, and 7 bases had no gene match. Here the CDR3 reads CASSSHLGQGNQPQHF. CDR3 DNA sequence: TGTGCCAGCAGCTCCCATCTGGGACAGGGGAATCAGCCCCAGCATTTT.